Listed here are 27 T cell receptor beta chains from one sample, sequenced in a study of cytotoxic CD8 clonotypes in ibrutinib-treated CLL. The assay was immunoSEQ multiplex PCR, and TCRdb's table has in-frame clones only and misses some. The table includes approximately 140,000 clones, 70% to 80% detected once. Material: PBMCs, obtained after 12 months of ibrutinib treatment. These receptors were collected from a human donor with chronic lymphocytic leukemia.

The CDR3 reads CASSIDVWGVGYEQYF. CDR3 in DNA: TGTGCCAGTAGTATAGATGTGTGGGGCGTGGGTTACGAGCAGTACTTC. The rearrangement links TRBV19 to TRBJ2-7; D is perhaps TRBD1 (5 bases). Germline CDR1 is LNHDA and CDR2 is SQIVND (reference sequence). Trimming pared 0 bases from V and 4 bases from J, leaving 16 bases between. The CDR3 has 16 amino acids.

J is TRBJ2-1 and V is TRBV9, with TRBD2 identical over 13 bases. With V trimmed by 2 bases and J by 8 bases, 4 bases remained unmatched. Germline CDR1 and CDR2: SGDLS and YYNGEE. This CDR3 region has 15 residues. The CDR3 here is CASSVTLAGGYEQFF. The CDR3 coding sequence is TGTGCCAGCAGCGTCACACTAGCGGGAGGGTATGAGCAGTTCTTC.

The chain joins TRBV10-3 to TRBJ2-7; 14 bases are a match to TRBD2. The CDR3 is 16 amino acids. Germline assignment: CDR1 ENHRY and CDR2 SYGVKD. Losses at the gene ends were 4 bases for V and 6 bases for J; bases not matched to a gene: 8. The CDR3 DNA follows: TGTGCCATCAGTGCTAGACTAGCGGGGGGGCCTGCCGAGCAGTACTTC. Amino acid sequence: CAISARLAGGPAEQYF.

The V gene is TRBV11-1, the J gene TRBJ2-7; D is unresolved. The CDR3 has 15 residues. V was cut by 5 bases and J by 1 base, with 15 bases left in between. Looked up from germline, CDR1 is SGHAT and CDR2 is FQDESV (reference sequence). The CDR3 is CASSPQPAISYEQYF. CDR3 in DNA: TGTGCCAGCAGCCCACAACCGGCCATTTCCTACGAGCAGTACTTC. Together with reference TRBV11-1 and TRBJ2-7, the CDR3 gives the full variable domain: EAEVAQSPRYKITEKSQAVAFWCDPISGHATLYWYRQILGQGPELLVQFQDESVVDDSQLPKDRFSAERLKGVDSTLKIQPAELGDSAMYLCASSPQPAISYEQYFGPGTRLTVT.

The rearrangement joins TRBV18 to TRBJ2-7, with TRBD1 identical over 7 bases. There are 15 residues in the CDR3. The V segment lost 2 bases and the J segment 0 bases; nucleotides outside the gene matches: 4. Germline V gene sequence: CDR1 KGHSH, CDR2 LQKENI. The CDR3 reads CASSPVRDSSYEQYF. In nucleotides, the CDR3 is TGTGCCAGCTCACCAGTTCGGGACAGCTCCTACGAGCAGTACTTC.

The chain couples TRBV10-3 to TRBJ1-1, with 7 bases matching TRBD1. The CDR3 runs 14 residues. The junction had 8 bases not matched to a gene; V was cut back by 4 bases and J by 6 bases. CDR1 and CDR2 (germline): ENHRY, SYGVKD. The chain's CDR3 is CAISGLQGRPEAFF. The CDR3 DNA is TGTGCCATCAGTGGCCTACAGGGGAGGCCTGAAGCTTTCTTT.

This clone occurred a few times. V is TRBV4-2 and J is TRBJ2-3; 10 nucleotides match TRBD2. The CDR3 length is 16 residues. V gave up 2 bases and J gave up 6 bases; unmatched junction bases: 8. In germline, CDR1 is LGHNA, CDR2 YNFKEQ. CDR3 nucleotides: TGTGCCAGCAGCCAAACCGTAGCGGGGGGTTTCGATACGCAGTATTTT. Amino acids: CASSQTVAGGFDTQYF.

DNA for the CDR3: TGCAGCGTTAAGCGAACCGAGGGTGACTGGTATGGCTACACCTTC. Encoded protein: CSVKRTEGDWYGYTF. The chain uses TRBV29-1 and TRBJ1-2; D is undetermined. Germline-derived CDR1 and CDR2 are SQVTM and ANQGSEA. V lost 5 bases and J 5 bases, leaving 21 bases between the germline ends. The CDR3 has 15 residues. The full variable domain, its missing parts supplied by reference TRBV29-1 and TRBJ1-2, is SAVISQKPSRDICQRGTSLTIQCQVDSQVTMMFWYRQQPGQSLTLIATANQGSEATYESGFVIDKFPISRPNLTFSTLTVSNMSPEDSSIYLCSVKRTEGDWYGYTFGSGTRLTVV.

V is TRBV9 and J is TRBJ2-1; 7 bases are shared with TRBD1. Germline CDR1 is SGDLS and CDR2 is YYNGEE. V lost 0 bases, J lost 3 bases, and 3 bases stayed unmatched. This CDR3 contains 15 residues. The DNA for the CDR3 is TGTGCCAGCAGCGTAGAGGGACAGTTCTACAATGAGCAGTTCTTC. Translated, it gives CASSVEGQFYNEQFF.

The genes are TRBV6-5 and TRBJ2-5; no clear D gene. CDR3 length: 16 amino acids. V was shortened by 0 bases and J by 4 bases, with 15 bases between the two germline ends. Germline loops: CDR1 MNHEY, CDR2 SVGAGI. CDR3 sequence (DNA): TGTGCCAGCAGTTACTCGATCCCTAGGTACGGAGAGACCCAGTACTTC. This sequence encodes CASSYSIPRYGETQYF.

This clone was observed once. The rearrangement uses TRBV9 and TRBJ2-3; the D gene is possibly TRBD2 (5 bases). The germline V gene has CDR1 SGDLS and CDR2 YYNGEE. The CDR3 spans 16 residues. V was cut by 0 bases and J by 0 bases, with 11 bases left in between. CDR3 sequence reads: CASSVVGGFSTDTQYF. The CDR3, as DNA: TGTGCCAGCAGCGTAGTCGGCGGGTTTAGCACAGATACGCAGTATTTT.

This chain uses TRBV12-5 with TRBJ1-1, with D unclear. Germline values: CDR1 LGHNT, CDR2 FRNRAP. V was cut by 2 bases and J by 3 bases, with 4 bases left in between. This CDR3 is 12 amino acids long. CDR3 protein: CASGLWDTEAFF. CDR3 bases: TGTGCTAGTGGTTTGTGGGACACTGAAGCTTTCTTT. Complete variable domain (other parts from reference TRBV12-5 and TRBJ1-1): DARVTQTPRHKVTEMGQEVTMRCQPILGHNTVFWYRQTMMQGLELLAYFRNRAPLDDSGMPKDRFSAEMPDATLATLKIQPSEPRDSAVYFCASGLWDTEAFFGQGTRLTVV.

The chain has TRBV4-1 and TRBJ2-7; 11 bases are a match to TRBD1. V lost 2 bases and J lost 3; bases outside the gene matches: 6. The CDR3 covers 16 residues. The germline V gene encodes CDR1 MGHRA and CDR2 YSYEKL. For the CDR3, the DNA is TGCGCCAGCAGCCAATCTGTGGACAGGGGGCTCTACGAGCAGTACTTC. This encodes CASSQSVDRGLYEQYF.

The chain joins TRBV5-6 to TRBJ1-4, with 7 bases that match TRBD1. The V gene end was trimmed by 0 bases and the J gene end by 6 bases; junction bases not matched to a gene: 2. The CDR3 covers 14 residues. Germline V gene sequence: CDR1 SGHDT, CDR2 YYEEEE. This CDR3 is CASSLGQGDEKLFF. The CDR3 DNA reads TGTGCCAGCAGCTTGGGACAGGGTGATGAAAAACTGTTTTTT.

The chain employs TRBV5-1 and TRBJ2-6, with D perhaps TRBD1 (5 bases). This CDR3 is 15 amino acids long. V lost 5 bases and J 2 bases, leaving 11 bases between the germline ends. CDR1 and CDR2 from the germline V gene are SGHRS and YFSETQ. The CDR3, as DNA: TGCGCCAGCAGGGATGCAGGGACTGGGGCCAACGTCCTGACTTTC. It yields the protein CASRDAGTGANVLTF. Full variable domain (rest looked up from reference TRBV5-1 and TRBJ2-6): KAGVTQTPRYLIKTRGQQVTLSCSPISGHRSVSWYQQTPGQGLQFLFEYFSETQRNKGNFPGRFSGRQFSNSRSEMNVSTLELGDSALYLCASRDAGTGANVLTFGAGSRLTVL.

The J gene is TRBJ1-2, the V gene TRBV5-1; weak D call: TRBD1 (5 bases). The V gene's germline CDR1 is SGHRS and CDR2 YFSETQ. The V end lost 0 bases, the J end lost 2 bases, and 11 bases lay between the germline ends. This CDR3 contains 15 residues. CDR3 nucleotides: TGCGCCAGCAGCTTGGCCGAGGGGTTAAACTATGGCTACACCTTC. Its translation: CASSLAEGLNYGYTF.

This clone was counted a single time. The chain employs TRBV7-9 and TRBJ1-4; D ambiguous. CDR1 is SEHNR and CDR2 is FQNEAQ in the germline V gene (reference sequence). Trimming cost V 2 bases and J 8 bases, with 9 bases left between them. The CDR3 is 13 residues long. The CDR3 DNA follows: TGTGCCAGCAGCTTATTCTTGAGCGAAAAACTGTTTTTT. Its translation: CASSLFLSEKLFF.

This clone was observed once. The V and J genes are TRBV15 and TRBJ2-7; 7 nucleotides align to TRBD2. The CDR3 totals 14 residues. J lost 2 bases, V lost 0 bases, and 1 base had no gene match. Germline V lookup: CDR1 LNHNV, CDR2 YYDKDF (reference sequence). The CDR3 spells CATSREGGTYEQYF. CDR3 bases: TGTGCCACCAGCAGAGAGGGAGGGACCTACGAGCAGTACTTC.

The rearrangement links TRBV11-1 to TRBJ1-3; D call uncertain. The CDR3 extends over 15 amino acids. Germline loops: CDR1 SGHAT, CDR2 FQDESV (reference sequence). V lost 0 bases to trimming and J lost 0 bases, with 6 bases between them. Written as DNA, the CDR3 is TGTGCCAGCAGCTTAGCTTCCTTCTCTGGAAACACCATATATTTT. Protein: CASSLASFSGNTIYF.

The V and J genes are TRBV7-9 and TRBJ1-5; 10 nucleotides line up with TRBD1. Germline V CDR1 and CDR2: SEHNR, FQNEAQ (reference sequence). The CDR3 spans 14 residues. V lost 4 bases and J lost 6; bases outside the gene matches: 3. Here the CDR3 reads CASSSDRGPQPQHF. Written as DNA, the CDR3 is TGTGCCAGCAGCTCTGACAGGGGGCCTCAGCCCCAGCATTTT.

In its sample, this clone was seen once. CDR3 nucleotides: TGTGCCAGCAGCTCTAGTATAGGAGGGCGGGATAGACCTTACGAGCAGTACTTC. Amino acids: CASSSSIGGRDRPYEQYF. This sequence joins TRBV5-6 and TRBJ2-7, with D maybe TRBD2 (6 bases). CDR1 SGHDT and CDR2 YYEEEE come from the germline V gene. Trimming left V 3 bases short and J 4 bases short, with 26 bases between. CDR3 size: 18 residues.

The V gene is TRBV4-2, the J gene TRBJ2-1; possibly TRBD1 for D (5 bases). Germline V CDR1 and CDR2: LGHNA, YNFKEQ. The CDR3 consists of 14 residues. Trimming removed 4 bases at V and 3 bases at J, with 10 bases between. The CDR3 coding sequence is TGTGCCAGCAGCCTGTGGGGCCTCTACAATGAGCAGTTCTTC. Translation gives CASSLWGLYNEQFF.

The chain combines TRBV19 with TRBJ1-4; the D gene is possibly TRBD1 (6 bases). The CDR3 is made up of 14 amino acids. Trimming shortened V by 2 bases and J by 8 bases, and 12 bases separated the two germline ends. From germline, CDR1 is LNHDA and CDR2 SQIVND (reference sequence). The CDR3 loop reads CASSIRGAQEKLFF. CDR3 DNA sequence: TGTGCCAGTAGTATACGGGGGGCGCAGGAAAAACTGTTTTTT.

The CDR3 nucleotides read TGTGCCAGCAGTCCCTCGATAGGCTCTCCCGGGGCCAACGTCCTGACTTTC. Protein sequence: CASSPSIGSPGANVLTF. The rearrangement joins TRBV28 to TRBJ2-6; no firm D call. The V and J ends lost 5 bases and 4 bases respectively, with 18 bases between them. The CDR3 extends over 17 amino acids. CDR1 and CDR2 (germline): MDHEN, SYDVKM.

The gene calls are TRBV19 and TRBJ2-6, with 12 bases identical to TRBD1. This CDR3 is 18 amino acids long. From germline, CDR1 is LNHDA and CDR2 SQIVND (reference sequence). After removal of 4 bases from V and 2 bases from J, the junction contained 6 bases not matched to a gene. The CDR3 nucleotides are TGTGCCAGTAGTACACGCCGGGACAGGGGGCCTGGGGCCAACGTCCTGACTTTC. This translates into CASSTRRDRGPGANVLTF.

This chain uses TRBV23-1 with TRBJ2-5; tentatively, D is TRBD1 (7 bases). TRBV23-1 is noted as an ORF with a role that remains uncertain. This CDR3 has 15 amino acids. Trimming left V 0 bases short and J 7 bases short, with 15 bases between. CDR3 loop: CASSQSVIRGVTQYF. The CDR3 DNA sequence: TGCGCCAGCAGTCAATCAGTAATCAGGGGGGTGACCCAGTACTTC.

This clone was found a few times. This chain connects TRBV5-1 to TRBJ2-7; 9 positions match TRBD1. CDR1 and CDR2 (germline): SGHRS, YFSETQ. This CDR3 region has 16 residues. With 3 bases clipped from V and 2 bases from J, the junction kept 9 bases outside the gene matches. CDR3 coding DNA: TGCGCCAGCAGCTGGGGACAGGGAGGGAGGGCCTACGAGCAGTACTTC. It specifies CASSWGQGGRAYEQYF.